One sample yielded the 15 T cell receptor beta chains listed below, sequenced in a study of T cell responses to AZD1222 COVID-19 vaccine. Method: immunoSEQ multiplex PCR; TCRdb's copy keeps in-frame clones and lacks some. The sample lists around 150,000 clones, over 75% seen once, with approximately 8% in the top ten. The sequencing used peripheral blood, collected 28 days after the second dose of the MenACWY control vaccine. Source of these receptors: an adult who received the MenACWY meningococcal vaccine as a control.

The chain links TRBV3-1 (or the pseudogene TRBV3-2) to TRBJ1-2; the D gene is possibly TRBD1 (5 bases). V lost 0 bases and J 4 bases, leaving 12 bases between the germline ends. The CDR3 has 15 residues. CDR1 and CDR2 (germline): LGHDT, YNNKEL (reference sequence). The CDR3 nucleotides are TGTGCCAGCAGCCAAGATCCAGGGACCAGCTATGGCTACACCTTC. Translated, it gives CASSQDPGTSYGYTF.

This rearrangement joins TRBV5-1 to TRBJ1-2, with TRBD1 identical over 9 bases. The germline V gene has CDR1 SGHRS and CDR2 YFSETQ. The J segment lost 6 bases and the V segment lost 0 bases, leaving 15 bases of the junction unmatched. The CDR3 totals 18 residues. The CDR3 DNA follows: TGCGCCAGCAGCTTGGCGCCCGGGACAGGGAGCACCTTTGATGGCTACACCTTC. This encodes CASSLAPGTGSTFDGYTF.

The chain recombines TRBV18 with TRBJ2-3, with 10 positions matching TRBD1. V lost 2 bases to trimming and J lost 4 bases; unmatched junction nucleotides: 6. This CDR3 is built from 16 residues. Looked up from germline, CDR1 is KGHSH and CDR2 is LQKENI. Here the CDR3 reads CASSPTGQGSSDTQYF. The CDR3 nucleotides read TGTGCCAGCTCACCAACGGGACAGGGGTCCTCAGATACGCAGTATTTT.

This clone was observed a handful of times. The V call is TRBV2, the J call TRBJ2-5; no firm D call. The CDR3 sequence is 10 residues long. V was pared by 6 bases and J by 5 bases, with 4 bases between. Germline V gene sequence: CDR1 SNHLY, CDR2 FYNNEI. The CDR3 region is CASRVETQYF. Here the CDR3 DNA reads TGTGCCAGCAGGGTCGAGACCCAGTACTTC.

This sequence joins TRBV7-2 and TRBJ1-1; TRBD1 might be the D (5 bases). Germline lookup yields CDR1 SGHTA and CDR2 FQGNSA. V lost 5 bases and J 3 bases, leaving 16 bases between the germline ends. This CDR3 is built from 15 residues. The CDR3 region is CASSPSGGGYTEAFF. The CDR3 nucleotides read TGTGCCAGCAGCCCGAGTGGTGGGGGGTACACTGAAGCTTTCTTT.

The chain uses TRBV29-1 and TRBJ1-2; 8 bases are a match to TRBD1. The CDR3 extends over 14 amino acids. CDR1 is SQVTM, CDR2 ANQGSEA, per germline. The V and J ends lost 7 bases and 5 bases, in that order; junction bases with no gene match: 12. The CDR3 coding sequence is TGCAGCGCCCAGGGGGCACCTCCCGCTTATGGCTACACCTTC. It translates to CSAQGAPPAYGYTF.

J is TRBJ2-7 and V is TRBV20-1; 11 bases line up with TRBD2. This CDR3 region has 14 residues. Germline V CDR1 and CDR2: DFQATT, SNEGSKA (reference sequence). V dropped 6 bases and J dropped 0; count of bases not matched to a gene: 4. CDR3 sequence: CSASTSGGSYEQYF. The CDR3 DNA is TGCAGTGCCAGTACTAGCGGGGGCTCCTACGAGCAGTACTTC.

The CDR3 sequence: CASSHAVDTDTQYF. The CDR3 coding sequence is TGTGCCAGCAGCCATGCGGTCGACACAGATACGCAGTATTTT. The rearrangement joins TRBV3-1 (or the pseudogene TRBV3-2) to TRBJ2-3; D is undetermined. This CDR3 spans 14 amino acids. Trimming removed 3 bases from V and 2 bases from J, with 9 bases in between. Germline assignment: CDR1 LGHDT and CDR2 YNNKEL (reference sequence).

Comments on this clone: An end of the junction differs from the germline gene, which may be a read error. The V and J genes are TRBV19 and TRBJ2-7, with D possibly TRBD1 on 7 matching bases. CDR3 length equals 13 residues. Germline lookup yields CDR1 LNHDA and CDR2 SQIVND (reference sequence). CDR3 amino acids: CASSTHRGGEGFF. DNA for the CDR3: TGTGCCAGTAGTACACACAGGGGAGGAGAAGGTTTCTTC.

The chain carries TRBV7-8 and TRBJ2-3; 8 nucleotides match TRBD2. The CDR3 runs to 14 residues. The V and J ends lost 5 bases and 2 bases, in that order; junction bases with no gene match: 3. Germline V CDR1 and CDR2: SGHVS, FQNEAQ. This CDR3 is CASSRTSFTDTQYF. CDR3 sequence (DNA): TGTGCCAGCAGCAGGACTAGCTTCACAGATACGCAGTATTTT.

The gene calls are TRBV15 and TRBJ2-3; D is unclear. This CDR3 has 17 amino acids. Germline V gives CDR1 LNHNV, CDR2 YYDKDF (reference sequence). Trimming took 1 base from V and 0 from J, leaving 14 bases between them. The CDR3 reads CATSRGPAQRSTDTQYF. The CDR3 coding sequence is TGTGCCACCAGCAGAGGACCCGCGCAGCGAAGCACAGATACGCAGTATTTT.

The CDR3 sequence: CASSLGTFNSPLHF. The CDR3 region has the DNA TGCGCCAGCAGCTTGGGGACCTTTAATTCACCCCTCCACTTT. This chain joins TRBV5-1 and TRBJ1-6; D uncertain. Per germline, CDR1 SGHRS and CDR2 YFSETQ. Trimming cost V 0 bases and J 6 bases, with 7 bases left between them. The CDR3 loop spans 14 amino acids.

In its sample, this clone was seen a few times. This chain connects TRBV5-6 to TRBJ1-2; TRBD1 aligns across 8 bases. This CDR3 contains 16 residues. The germline V gene has CDR1 SGHDT and CDR2 YYEEEE. V shed 2 bases and J 8 bases; nucleotides not matched to a gene: 14. The DNA of the CDR3 is TGTGCCAGCAGCTTCTCACCCAGGGGGCGCGAGGAAGGCTACACCTTC. This encodes CASSFSPRGREEGYTF. The entire variable domain, with the rest obtained from reference TRBV5-6 and TRBJ1-2, is as follows: DAGVTQSPTHLIKTRGQQVTLRCSPKSGHDTVSWYQQALGQGPQFIFQYYEEEERQRGNFPDRFSGHQFPNYSSELNVNALLLGDSALYLCASSFSPRGREEGYTFGSGTRLTVV.

The J gene is TRBJ1-1, the V gene TRBV6-5; D gene unclear. This CDR3 comprises 15 residues. Germline V lookup: CDR1 MNHEY, CDR2 SVGAGI. The V end lost 0 bases, the J end lost 1 base, and 9 bases lay between the germline ends. The CDR3 spells CASSYSWDGNTEAFF. CDR3 nucleotides: TGTGCCAGCAGTTACTCTTGGGATGGGAACACTGAAGCTTTCTTT.

This clone was seen a handful of times. The chain carries TRBV20-1 and TRBJ1-1; D is unresolved. The CDR3 length is 14 residues. Germline CDR1 is DFQATT and CDR2 is SNEGSKA (reference sequence). Trimming took off 3 bases at V and 3 bases at J, with 14 bases between the two ends. CDR3 in DNA: TGCAGTGCTAGTCAAGACATTAGGGACACTGAAGCTTTCTTT. Protein: CSASQDIRDTEAFF.